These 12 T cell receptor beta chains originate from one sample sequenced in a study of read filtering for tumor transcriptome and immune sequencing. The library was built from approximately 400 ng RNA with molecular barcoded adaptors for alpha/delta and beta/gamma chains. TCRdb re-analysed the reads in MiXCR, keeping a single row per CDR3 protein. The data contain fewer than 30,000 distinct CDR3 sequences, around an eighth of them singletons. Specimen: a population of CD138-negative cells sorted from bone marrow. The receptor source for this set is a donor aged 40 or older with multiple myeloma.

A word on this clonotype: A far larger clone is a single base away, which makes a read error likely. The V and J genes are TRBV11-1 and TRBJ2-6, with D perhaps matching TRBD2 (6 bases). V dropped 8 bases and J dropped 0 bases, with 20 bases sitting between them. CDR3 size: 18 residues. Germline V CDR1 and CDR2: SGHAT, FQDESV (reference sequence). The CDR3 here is CASGRRLDINSGANVLTF. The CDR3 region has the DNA TGTGCCAGCGGTCGAAGACTAGATATTAACTCTGGGGCCAACGTCCTGACTTTC.

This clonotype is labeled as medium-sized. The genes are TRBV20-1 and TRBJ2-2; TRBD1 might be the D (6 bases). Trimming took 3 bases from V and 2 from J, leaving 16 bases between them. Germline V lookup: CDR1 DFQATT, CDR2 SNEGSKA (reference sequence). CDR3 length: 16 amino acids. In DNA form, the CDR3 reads TGCAGTGCTAGTGATCCGGGACATTTCAACACCGGGGAGCTGTTTTTT. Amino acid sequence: CSASDPGHFNTGELFF.

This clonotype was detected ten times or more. The CDR3: CASSLGAAGGDEQFF. The CDR3 DNA is TGTGCCAGCAGCTTGGGGGCAGCGGGAGGTGATGAGCAGTTCTTC. This sequence joins TRBV7-9 and TRBJ2-1; 9 bases are a match to TRBD2. From germline, CDR1 is SEHNR and CDR2 FQNEAQ (reference sequence). With 3 bases clipped from V and 8 bases from J, the junction kept 8 bases outside the gene matches. This CDR3 is 15 amino acids long.

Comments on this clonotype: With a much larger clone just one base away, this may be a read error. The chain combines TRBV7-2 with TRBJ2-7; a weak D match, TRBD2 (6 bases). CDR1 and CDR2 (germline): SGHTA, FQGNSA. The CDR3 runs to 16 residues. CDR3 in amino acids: CASSLEGPEGIYERYF. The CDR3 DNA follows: TGTGCCAGCAGCTTAGAAGGCCCGGAGGGGATCTACGAGCGGTACTTC. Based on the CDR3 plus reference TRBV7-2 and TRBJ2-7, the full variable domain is GAGVSQSPSNKVTEKGKDVELRCDPISGHTALYWYRQSLGQGLEFLIYFQGNSAPDKSGLPSDRFSAERTGGSVSTLTIQRTQQEDSAVYLCASSLEGPEGIYERYFGPGTRLTVT.

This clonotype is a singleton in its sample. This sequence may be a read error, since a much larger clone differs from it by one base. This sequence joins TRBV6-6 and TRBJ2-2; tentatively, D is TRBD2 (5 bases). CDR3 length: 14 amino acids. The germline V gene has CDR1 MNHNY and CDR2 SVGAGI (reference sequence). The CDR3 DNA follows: TGTGCCAGCTCAACCACGCGGAACACCGGGGAGCTGATTTTT. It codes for CASSTTRNTGELIF.

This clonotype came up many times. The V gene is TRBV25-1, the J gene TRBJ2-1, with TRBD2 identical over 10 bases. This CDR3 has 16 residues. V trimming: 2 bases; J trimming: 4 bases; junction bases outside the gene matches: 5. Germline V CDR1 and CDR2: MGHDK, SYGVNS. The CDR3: CASSERAAGGYNEQFF. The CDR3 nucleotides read TGTGCCAGCAGTGAAAGGGCAGCGGGAGGGTACAATGAGCAGTTCTTC.

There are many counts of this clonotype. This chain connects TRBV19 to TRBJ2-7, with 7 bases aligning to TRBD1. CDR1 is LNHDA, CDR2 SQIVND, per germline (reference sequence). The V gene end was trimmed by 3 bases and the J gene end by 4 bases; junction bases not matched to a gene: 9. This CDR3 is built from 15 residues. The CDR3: CASSIEWDRSYEQYF. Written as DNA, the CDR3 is TGTGCCAGTAGTATTGAATGGGACAGAAGTTACGAGCAGTACTTC.

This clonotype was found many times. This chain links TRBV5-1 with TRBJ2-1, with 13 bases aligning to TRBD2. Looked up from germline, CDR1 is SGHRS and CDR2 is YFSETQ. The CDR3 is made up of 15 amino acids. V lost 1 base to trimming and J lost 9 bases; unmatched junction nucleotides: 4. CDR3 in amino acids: CASSLTSGRASEQFF. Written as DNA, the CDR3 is TGCGCCAGCAGCTTGACTAGCGGGAGGGCCTCTGAGCAGTTCTTC.

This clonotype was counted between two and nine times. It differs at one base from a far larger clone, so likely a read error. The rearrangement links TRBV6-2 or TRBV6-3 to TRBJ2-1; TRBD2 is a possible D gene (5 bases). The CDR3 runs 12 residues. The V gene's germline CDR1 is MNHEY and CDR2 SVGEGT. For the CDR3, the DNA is TGTGCCGGCAGCGAAGGACTTGGCTACGAGTTCTTC. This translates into CAGSEGLGYEFF.

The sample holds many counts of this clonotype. CDR3 nucleotides: TGCAGCGTTGAAGGCGGACGCCGCAGCACAGATACGCAGTATTTT. It translates to CSVEGGRRSTDTQYF. The rearrangement uses TRBV29-1 and TRBJ2-3; D unclear. The CDR3 contains 15 residues. Germline values: CDR1 SQVTM, CDR2 ANQGSEA. Trimming pared 1 base from V and 0 bases from J, leaving 11 bases between.

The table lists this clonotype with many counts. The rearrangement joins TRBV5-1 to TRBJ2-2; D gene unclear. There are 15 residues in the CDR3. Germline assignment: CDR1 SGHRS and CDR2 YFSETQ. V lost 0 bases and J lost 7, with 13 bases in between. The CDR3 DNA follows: TGCGCCAGCAGCTTGGACCCGACTCGAGGCGGGGAGCTGTTTTTT. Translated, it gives CASSLDPTRGGELFF.

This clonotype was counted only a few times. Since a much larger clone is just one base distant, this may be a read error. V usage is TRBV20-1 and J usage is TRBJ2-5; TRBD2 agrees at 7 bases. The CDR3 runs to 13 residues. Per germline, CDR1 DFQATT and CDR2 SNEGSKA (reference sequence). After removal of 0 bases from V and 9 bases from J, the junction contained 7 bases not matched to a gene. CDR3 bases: TGCAGTGCTAGAGATCGGCGACGGGAGGCCCAGTACTTC. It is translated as CSARDRRREAQYF.